Each of the 26 T cell receptor beta chains below was sequenced from the same sample in a study of T-cell reconstitution after alpha-beta-depleted transplantation in children. The authors prepared the TCRbeta library with unique molecular identifiers. TCRdb re-called the PCR reads through MiXCR, storing one row per CDR3 protein. The repertoire holds about 250,000 distinct CDR3 sequences, with about 24% as singletons. Material: PBMCs, mostly from graft donor cells, obtained 360 days after TCRalphabeta/CD19-depleted stem cell transplant. These receptors all stem from a female patient aged 2-10 years who had a stem cell transplant for congenital amegakaryocytic thrombocytopenia, so the T cells may come from the graft donor.

This clonotype was recorded a few times. This chain uses TRBV5-6 with TRBJ2-1; tentatively, D is TRBD2 (5 bases). CDR1 and CDR2 (germline): SGHDT, YYEEEE. The CDR3 extends over 13 amino acids. V was cut by 5 bases and J by 4 bases, with 10 bases left in between. CDR3 DNA sequence: TGTGCCAGCAGTGCTAGCATGTACAATGAGCAGTTCTTC. As protein: CASSASMYNEQFF.

This chain's CDR3 is CASSQAKRGVYEQYF. CDR3 DNA sequence: TGCGCCAGCAGCCAAGCTAAACGGGGGGTCTACGAGCAGTACTTC. V is TRBV4-3 and J is TRBJ2-7; 7 positions agree with TRBD2. V lost 1 base and J lost 3; bases outside the gene matches: 6. Germline loops: CDR1 LGHNA, CDR2 YSLEER. The CDR3 covers 15 residues.

This chain connects TRBV19 to TRBJ2-1, with TRBD2 matching over 14 bases. The V gene end was trimmed by 6 bases and the J gene end by 5 bases; junction bases not matched to a gene: 6. Looked up from germline, CDR1 is LNHDA and CDR2 is SQIVND (reference sequence). This CDR3 is built from 16 residues. The CDR3 loop reads CASRSGLAGVDNEQFF. CDR3 nucleotides: TGTGCCAGTAGATCGGGACTAGCGGGAGTCGACAATGAGCAGTTCTTC.

The J gene is TRBJ2-3, the V gene TRBV28; 11 bases map to TRBD2. The CDR3 extends over 16 amino acids. V lost 7 bases and J lost 3; bases outside the gene matches: 9. CDR1 and CDR2 from the germline V gene are MDHEN and SYDVKM. CDR3 coding DNA: TGTGCCAGCACCCCGGGGCTAGCGGGAGGTACAGATACGCAGTATTTT. Its protein product is CASTPGLAGGTDTQYF.

This clonotype occurred a few times. The rearrangement uses TRBV28 and TRBJ2-2; D ambiguous. The CDR3 has 13 residues. The germline V gene encodes CDR1 MDHEN and CDR2 SYDVKM. V lost 5 bases to trimming and J lost 1 base, with 5 bases between them. The CDR3 protein is CASSVGNTGELFF. The CDR3 coding sequence is TGTGCCAGCAGTGTCGGGAACACCGGGGAGCTGTTTTTT.

There are a few counts of this clonotype. The chain carries TRBV12-3 or TRBV12-4 and TRBJ1-2, with TRBD1 identical over 8 bases. Trimming at V came to 2 bases and at J to 6 bases, leaving 11 bases not matched to a gene. The CDR3 extends over 16 amino acids. The CDR3 DNA reads TGTGCCAGCAGTTTATGCCCGAAGTGCAGGGGGCATGGCTACACCTTC. As protein: CASSLCPKCRGHGYTF.

This clonotype has a handful of counts. This chain links TRBV18 with TRBJ2-1; tentatively, D is TRBD1 (5 bases). Germline V gene lookup returns CDR1 KGHSH and CDR2 LQKENI. The CDR3 is 15 residues long. Trimming shortened V by 4 bases and J by 5 bases, and 15 bases separated the two germline ends. The CDR3 DNA sequence: TGTGCCAGCTCACAGGACGGCCAAGGGGACAATGAGCAGTTCTTC. Translated, it gives CASSQDGQGDNEQFF.

This clonotype was seen a single time. A single base separates this from a much larger clone, so it may be a read error. In this CDR3 the conserved last residue, phenylalanine or tryptophan, is missing, so a read error is likely. The V gene is TRBV6-4, the J gene TRBJ1-2; weak D call: TRBD1 (6 bases). V was pared by 5 bases and J by 0 bases, with 10 bases between. The CDR3 covers 14 residues. Germline CDR1 is MRHNA and CDR2 is SNTAGT. CDR3 sequence: CASSRQAANYGYTY. The CDR3 DNA is TGTGCCAGCAGTCGACAGGCAGCTAACTATGGCTACACCTAC.

V usage is TRBV2 and J usage is TRBJ1-4, with 12 nucleotides matching TRBD1. CDR1 is SNHLY and CDR2 is FYNNEI in the germline V gene. The CDR3 contains 15 residues. V shed 1 base, J shed 10 bases, and the junction held 4 bases outside the gene matches. CDR3 DNA sequence: TGTGCCAGCAGTGAAGAAGGGACAGGGGGCGTAAAACTGTTTTTT. Translation: CASSEEGTGGVKLFF. The full variable domain, its missing parts supplied by reference TRBV2 and TRBJ1-4, is EPEVTQTPSHQVTQMGQEVILRCVPISNHLYFYWYRQILGQKVEFLVSFYNNEISEKSEIFDDQFSVERPDGSNFTLKIRSTKLEDSAMYFCASSEEGTGGVKLFFGSGTQLSVL.

This clonotype showed up just a few times. V is TRBV20-1 and J is TRBJ2-3; D not resolved. The germline V gene has CDR1 DFQATT and CDR2 SNEGSKA (reference sequence). The CDR3 runs to 12 residues. The V end was cut by 1 base, the J end by 4 bases, with 6 bases between. The CDR3 loop reads CSARGWADTQYF. The CDR3, as DNA: TGCAGTGCTAGAGGGTGGGCAGATACGCAGTATTTT.

The V gene is TRBV20-1, the J gene TRBJ2-5; D not resolved. The germline gives CDR1 DFQATT, CDR2 SNEGSKA (reference sequence). The V end was cut by 4 bases, the J end by 5 bases, with 11 bases between. The CDR3 is made up of 12 amino acids. CDR3 nucleotide sequence: TGCAGTGCTACAAAGGTTGGGGAGACCCAGTACTTC. Translating gives CSATKVGETQYF.

This clonotype was observed a handful of times. The rearrangement uses TRBV7-2 and TRBJ2-2; possibly TRBD2 for D (6 bases). The CDR3 totals 14 residues. The V gene lost 3 bases and the J gene lost 3 bases, with 8 bases spanning the gap. Germline V gene lookup returns CDR1 SGHTA and CDR2 FQGNSA. The DNA of the CDR3 is TGTGCCAGCAGCTTTAGCGGCCACACCGGGGAGCTGTTTTTT. Residues: CASSFSGHTGELFF.

The V gene is TRBV5-1, the J gene TRBJ2-7; 9 bases fit TRBD2. The CDR3 consists of 18 residues. The junction had 10 bases not matched to a gene; V was cut back by 0 bases and J by 0 bases. CDR1 is SGHRS and CDR2 is YFSETQ in the germline V gene. The CDR3 sequence is CASSLGPGTSLFSYEQYF. CDR3 in DNA: TGCGCCAGCAGCTTGGGGCCCGGGACTAGCTTATTCTCCTACGAGCAGTACTTC. The full variable domain, completed using reference TRBV5-1 and TRBJ2-7, is KAGVTQTPRYLIKTRGQQVTLSCSPISGHRSVSWYQQTPGQGLQFLFEYFSETQRNKGNFPGRFSGRQFSNSRSEMNVSTLELGDSALYLCASSLGPGTSLFSYEQYFGPGTRLTVT.

This clonotype was found a few times. The chain has TRBV2 and TRBJ2-4, with 10 bases aligning to TRBD2. Per the germline V gene, CDR1 is SNHLY and CDR2 is FYNNEI. After removal of 0 bases from V and 1 base from J, the junction contained 6 bases not matched to a gene. CDR3 length equals 18 residues. In DNA form, the CDR3 reads TGTGCCAGCAGTGAAGCCCTAGCGGGGGTTTATGCCAAAAACATTCAGTACTTC. Protein sequence: CASSEALAGVYAKNIQYF.

This clonotype has only a few counts. V gene TRBV3-1 combines with J gene TRBJ2-1; the D is unclear. V lost 0 bases, J lost 2 bases, and 11 bases lay in between. CDR1 and CDR2 from the germline V gene are LGHDT and YNNKEL (reference sequence). This CDR3 has 16 residues. The CDR3 DNA reads as TGTGCCAGCAGCCAAGAGTACTGGGCTCCCTACAATGAGCAGTTCTTC. Its protein product is CASSQEYWAPYNEQFF.

This clonotype appeared a few times. The chain joins TRBV7-2 to TRBJ2-3; D call uncertain. The CDR3 has 14 amino acids. Looked up from germline, CDR1 is SGHTA and CDR2 is FQGNSA. Deletions cut 7 bases from V and 1 base from J, with 12 bases between. CDR3 DNA: TGTGCCAGCACCCTGAGAGTCCGCACAGATACGCAGTATTTT. Translation gives CASTLRVRTDTQYF.

This clonotype was counted ten times or more. The chain joins TRBV12-3 or TRBV12-4 to TRBJ1-6; no clear D. This CDR3 is built from 17 residues. Trimming shortened V by 2 bases and J by 0 bases, and 11 bases separated the two germline ends. The CDR3 is CASSLSNRGSYNSPLHF. The CDR3 DNA sequence: TGTGCCAGCAGTTTATCCAATCGCGGCTCCTATAATTCACCCCTCCACTTT.

V and J are TRBV20-1 and TRBJ2-5; TRBD2 agrees at 10 bases. The germline gives CDR1 DFQATT, CDR2 SNEGSKA (reference sequence). Unmatched junction bases numbered 9, after V lost 6 bases and J lost 2 bases. The CDR3 extends over 15 amino acids. The CDR3 protein is CSAQEASGRQETQYF. The CDR3 DNA is TGCAGTGCGCAGGAGGCTAGCGGGAGACAAGAGACCCAGTACTTC.

This clonotype has only a few counts. The chain joins TRBV4-1 to TRBJ1-1; no clear D. This CDR3 is built from 15 residues. Per germline, CDR1 MGHRA and CDR2 YSYEKL. The V end was cut by 1 base, the J end by 1 base, with 10 bases between. CDR3 in DNA: TGCGCCAGCAGCCAAGTTTGGCACCAGAACACTGAAGCTTTCTTT. This encodes CASSQVWHQNTEAFF.

This clonotype was seen many times. This chain joins TRBV12-3 or TRBV12-4 and TRBJ2-5; 8 positions match TRBD1. The CDR3 is 14 amino acids. The junction had 4 bases not matched to a gene; V was cut back by 5 bases and J by 2 bases. The CDR3 DNA sequence: TGTGCCAGCAGTCAAACAGGGGGACAAGAGACCCAGTACTTC. Amino acid sequence: CASSQTGGQETQYF.

This clonotype was detected ten times or more. The V call is TRBV2, the J call TRBJ2-2; 10 nucleotides match TRBD1. This CDR3 has 15 residues. Per the germline V gene, CDR1 is SNHLY and CDR2 is FYNNEI. Trimming at V came to 3 bases and at J to 6 bases, leaving 4 bases not matched to a gene. The CDR3 nucleotides read TGTGCCAGCAGTGAGGACAGGGGGTTCTCCGGGGAGCTGTTTTTT. Residues: CASSEDRGFSGELFF.

In its sample, this clonotype was seen many times. The rearrangement links TRBV12-3 or TRBV12-4 to TRBJ1-4, with unresolved D. The CDR3 has 15 residues. Trimming stripped 4 bases from V and 9 bases from J, with 18 bases between. CDR3 residues: CASSSSGYHMKKLFF. The CDR3 nucleotides read TGTGCCAGCAGTTCATCAGGTTATCATATGAAAAAACTGTTTTTT.

The chain couples TRBV10-3 to TRBJ1-2, with D unclear. Germline values: CDR1 ENHRY, CDR2 SYGVKD. CDR3 length equals 11 residues. V gave up 3 bases and J gave up 12 bases, with 11 bases separating them. CDR3 sequence (DNA): TGTGCCATCAGTGACCGAGGAGGCAACACCTTC. Protein: CAISDRGGNTF.

The chain couples TRBV19 to TRBJ2-2; D perhaps matches TRBD2 (6 bases). V lost 3 bases to trimming and J lost 2 bases, with 10 bases between them. Germline V gives CDR1 LNHDA, CDR2 SQIVND (reference sequence). The CDR3 has 15 amino acids. CDR3 sequence reads: CASSISRGNTGELFF. The CDR3 region has the DNA TGTGCCAGTAGTATTTCGCGGGGTAACACCGGGGAGCTGTTTTTT.

This rearrangement joins TRBV20-1 to TRBJ2-7; D is unclear. The germline V gene has CDR1 DFQATT and CDR2 SNEGSKA (reference sequence). Trimming took 2 bases from V and 1 from J, leaving 3 bases between them. The CDR3 has 11 amino acids. This CDR3 is CSARLSYEQYF. The CDR3 bases are TGCAGTGCTAGACTTTCCTACGAGCAGTACTTC.

In this sample, this clonotype turned up a few times. The V call is TRBV27, the J call TRBJ2-4; 7 bases are a match to TRBD2. With 4 bases clipped from V and 8 bases from J, the junction kept 11 bases outside the gene matches. Germline V gene sequence: CDR1 MNHEY, CDR2 SMNVEV (reference sequence). CDR3 length: 15 amino acids. DNA for the CDR3: TGTGCCAGCAGTTATGGGGGGGAGGGTTGGTACATTCAGTACTTC. Its translation: CASSYGGEGWYIQYF.